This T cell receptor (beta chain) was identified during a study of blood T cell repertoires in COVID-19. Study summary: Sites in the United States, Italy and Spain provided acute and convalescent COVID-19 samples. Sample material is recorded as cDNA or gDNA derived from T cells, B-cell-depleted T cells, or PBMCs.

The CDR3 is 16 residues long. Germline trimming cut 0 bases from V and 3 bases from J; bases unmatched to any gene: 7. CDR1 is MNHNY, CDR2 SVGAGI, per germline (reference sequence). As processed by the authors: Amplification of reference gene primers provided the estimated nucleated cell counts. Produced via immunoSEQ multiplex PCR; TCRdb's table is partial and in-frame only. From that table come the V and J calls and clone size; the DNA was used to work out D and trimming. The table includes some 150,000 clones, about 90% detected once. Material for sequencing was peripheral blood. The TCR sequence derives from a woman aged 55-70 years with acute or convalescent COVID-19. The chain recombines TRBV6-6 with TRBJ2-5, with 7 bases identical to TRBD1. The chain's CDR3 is CASSYSKGQWKETQYF. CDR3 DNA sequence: TGTGCCAGCAGTTACTCGAAGGGACAGTGGAAAGAGACCCAGTACTTC.